The entry below gives a single T cell receptor (beta chain) sequence along with its context. These data come from a study of blood T cell repertoires in COVID-19. Background on the study: Italy, Spain and the United States were the sources of the convalescent and acute COVID-19 samples.

Repertoires were generated with immunoSEQ multiplex PCR, while TCRdb's copy carries only in-frame clones and drops some. In the table there are around 170,000 clones, less than 85% of which are singletons. The length of the CDR3 is 17 residues. In germline, CDR1 is SGHTA, CDR2 FQGNSA. V lost 1 base and J lost 3; bases outside the gene matches: 5. The origin of this receptor is a woman older than 75 with acute or convalescent COVID-19. Sequenced input: peripheral blood. The rearrangement joins TRBV7-2 to TRBJ2-2, with 10 bases aligning to TRBD1. CDR3 amino acids: CASSLVWDRGHTGELFF. The CDR3 nucleotides read TGTGCCAGCAGCTTAGTATGGGACAGGGGCCACACCGGGGAGCTGTTTTTT.